These 16 T cell receptor beta chains came from one sample sequenced in a study of cytomegalovirus exposure and HLA in healthy donors. The PCR was carried out with 60 Vbeta primers and 13 Jbeta primers. Sequencing was performed with immunoSEQ multiplex PCR; in TCRdb, only in-frame clones are kept and a portion is missing. The profile shows about 140,000 clones, 84% of them singletons. What was sequenced was PBMCs. The receptors come from a boy aged 2 to 10 in good health and CMV-seronegative.

The rearrangement joins TRBV18 to TRBJ2-7; 9 bases line up with TRBD1. V gave up 3 bases and J gave up 6 bases; unmatched junction bases: 9. CDR3 length equals 15 residues. Per the germline V gene, CDR1 is KGHSH and CDR2 is LQKENI. DNA for the CDR3: TGTGCCAGCTCACCTGGGGACAGGGTAGTCGGCGAGCAGTACTTC. The encoded protein is CASSPGDRVVGEQYF.

The chain joins TRBV5-1 to TRBJ2-3, with TRBD2 matching 10 bases. CDR1 and CDR2 (germline): SGHRS, YFSETQ. With 3 bases clipped from V and 1 base from J, the junction kept 2 bases outside the gene matches. The CDR3 is made up of 15 amino acids. The CDR3 nucleotides read TGCGCCAGCAGCTCCCTAGCGGGGGGCACAGATACGCAGTATTTT. It encodes CASSSLAGGTDTQYF.

CDR3 region: CASSLALRGWSEAFF. The CDR3 coding sequence is TGTGCCAGCAGCTTAGCGCTTAGGGGTTGGTCTGAAGCTTTCTTT. The chain joins TRBV7-8 to TRBJ1-1, with a weak D call TRBD1 (5 bases). Germline CDR1 is SGHVS and CDR2 is FQNEAQ. The germline V and J ends were trimmed by 0 bases and 6 bases, with 14 bases remaining between them. The CDR3 runs 15 residues. Full variable domain (outside the CDR3, taken from reference TRBV7-8 and TRBJ1-1): GAGVSQSPRYKVAKRGQDVALRCDPISGHVSLFWYQQALGQGPEFLTYFQNEAQLDKSGLPSDRFFAERPEGSVSTLKIQRTQQEDSAVYLCASSLALRGWSEAFFGQGTRLTVV.

V and J are TRBV27 and TRBJ1-6, with D perhaps matching TRBD1 (5 bases). The ends were cut back, 6 bases at V and 6 bases at J, with 18 bases in the middle. The germline CDR1 and CDR2 sequences are MNHEY and SMNVEV (reference sequence). The CDR3 consists of 16 residues. The CDR3 nucleotides are TGTGCCAGCAGCGCCGGGTCGGGGAGGGGTAATTCACCCCTCCACTTT. Its protein product is CASSAGSGRGNSPLHF.

The V gene is TRBV4-2, the J gene TRBJ1-5; 9 bases are a match to TRBD1. The V gene's germline CDR1 is LGHNA and CDR2 YNFKEQ. There are 17 residues in the CDR3. Unmatched junction bases numbered 15, after V lost 1 base and J lost 11 bases. The chain's CDR3 is CASSQVGGTGTNRAQHF. CDR3 in DNA: TGTGCCAGCAGCCAAGTCGGGGGGACAGGGACAAATAGAGCCCAGCATTTT.

The chain employs TRBV29-1 and TRBJ1-2; 7 bases are a match to TRBD1. The V and J ends lost 4 bases and 4 bases, in that order; junction bases with no gene match: 6. This CDR3 has 13 amino acids. Looked up from germline, CDR1 is SQVTM and CDR2 is ANQGSEA. CDR3 loop: CSVGGDRGYGYTF. The CDR3 DNA sequence: TGCAGCGTTGGAGGGGACAGAGGCTATGGCTACACCTTC. Filled out from reference TRBV29-1 and TRBJ1-2, the complete variable domain reads SAVISQKPSRDICQRGTSLTIQCQVDSQVTMMFWYRQQPGQSLTLIATANQGSEATYESGFVIDKFPISRPNLTFSTLTVSNMSPEDSSIYLCSVGGDRGYGYTFGSGTRLTVV.

This chain connects TRBV5-1 to TRBJ2-3, with TRBD2 matching over 14 bases. V lost 4 bases and J lost 1; bases outside the gene matches: 5. CDR3 length: 17 amino acids. Germline CDR1 reads SGHRS; CDR2 reads YFSETQ. CDR3 sequence reads: CASSPGGLAGGTDTQYF. The DNA of the CDR3 is TGCGCCAGCAGCCCAGGGGGACTAGCGGGGGGCACAGATACGCAGTATTTT.

The rearrangement links TRBV5-1 to TRBJ2-7; TRBD1 matches 7 bases. The junction had 10 bases not matched to a gene; V was cut back by 4 bases and J by 3 bases. Looked up from germline, CDR1 is SGHRS and CDR2 is YFSETQ. The CDR3 totals 15 residues. CDR3 loop: CASSPEGAGYYEQYF. CDR3 nucleotide sequence: TGCGCCAGCAGCCCCGAGGGGGCAGGCTACTACGAGCAGTACTTC.

This chain joins TRBV5-1 and TRBJ2-1; TRBD2 might be the D (5 bases). V lost 6 bases and J 6 bases, leaving 22 bases between the germline ends. The CDR3 spans 16 residues. Germline CDR1 is SGHRS and CDR2 is YFSETQ. The CDR3 region is CASTPSSLVLVNEQFF. The CDR3 DNA reads as TGCGCCAGCACTCCTAGCAGCCTAGTATTAGTCAATGAGCAGTTCTTC.

V usage is TRBV9 and J usage is TRBJ2-3; 7 nucleotides align to TRBD2. With V trimmed by 5 bases and J by 2 bases, 5 bases remained unmatched. The CDR3 loop spans 14 amino acids. CDR1 and CDR2 from the germline V gene are SGDLS and YYNGEE. The CDR3 DNA reads as TGTGCCAGCAGGGGCGGGGGAAACACAGATACGCAGTATTTT. As protein: CASRGGGNTDTQYF.

The chain couples TRBV27 to TRBJ2-1; 8 bases align to TRBD2. The CDR3 is 16 residues long. J gave up 4 bases and V 6 bases, and 11 bases lay outside the gene matches. Germline assignment: CDR1 MNHEY and CDR2 SMNVEV (reference sequence). CDR3: CASRQTSGPSYNEQFF. DNA for the CDR3: TGTGCCAGCAGACAAACTAGCGGCCCATCATACAATGAGCAGTTCTTC.

The rearrangement uses TRBV2 and TRBJ2-5, with 14 bases identical to TRBD2. Per the germline V gene, CDR1 is SNHLY and CDR2 is FYNNEI. The CDR3 is made up of 14 amino acids. The V gene end was trimmed by 6 bases and the J gene end by 13 bases; junction bases not matched to a gene: 10. CDR3 residues: CASSGTSGGLLPYF. DNA of the CDR3: TGTGCCAGCAGCGGGACTAGCGGGGGACTGTTGCCGTACTTC.

Points on this clone: Compared with germline, one end of the junction differs, possibly owing to a read error. The rearrangement links TRBV9 to TRBJ1-3, with 8 positions matching TRBD1. The germline V gene encodes CDR1 SGDLS and CDR2 YYNGEE. The CDR3 consists of 16 residues. The CDR3 protein is CASSGLKDRAGNTIYF. CDR3 sequence (DNA): TGTGCCAGCAGCGGATTAAAGGACAGGGCTGGGAACACCATATATTTT.

The chain combines TRBV19 with TRBJ1-5; a possible D gene is TRBD1 (5 bases). V was cut by 4 bases and J by 4 bases, with 17 bases left in between. Germline CDR1 LNHDA, CDR2 SQIVND (reference sequence). The CDR3 has 16 residues. This CDR3 reads CASSSRGGDSNQPQHF. For the CDR3, the DNA is TGTGCCAGTAGTAGCCGCGGGGGGGATTCAAATCAGCCCCAGCATTTT.

V gene TRBV28 combines with J gene TRBJ2-1; 10 bases are shared with TRBD1. V trimming: 6 bases; J trimming: 7 bases; junction bases outside the gene matches: 21. Germline V gene lookup returns CDR1 MDHEN and CDR2 SYDVKM. This CDR3 is 19 amino acids long. CDR3 loop: CASRPRDPTRDRGRNEQFF. The CDR3 bases are TGTGCCAGCAGGCCTCGTGACCCTACCCGGGACAGGGGTCGAAATGAGCAGTTCTTC.

The CDR3 sequence is CASSFGQGQNEKLFF. DNA for the CDR3: TGTGCCAGCAGTTTCGGACAGGGGCAAAATGAAAAACTGTTTTTT. The rearrangement uses TRBV6-5 and TRBJ1-4, with 9 bases lining up with TRBD1. CDR3 length equals 15 residues. The germline V gene encodes CDR1 MNHEY and CDR2 SVGAGI. Trimming at V came to 4 bases and at J to 5 bases, leaving 5 bases not matched to a gene.